This entry lists 11 T cell receptor beta chains sequenced from one sample in a study of T-cell memory formation after mild COVID-19. In TCRdb, the 5' RACE reads were re-called with MiXCR into one record per CDR3 protein. Among around 180,000 distinct CDR3 sequences, 16% were seen once, and the ten largest hold more than 2%. The sequenced sample consisted of PBMCs or a T cell subset sorted from them (not recorded which). Receptors were obtained from an adult woman who had mild COVID-19 (a few samples of this study predate the infection). Cell type and time point are not known.

This clonotype was recorded many times. CDR3 nucleotides: TGCGCCAGCAGCTTGTTGAGGGACTCCTACAATGAGCAGTTCTTC. The encoded protein is CASSLLRDSYNEQFF. This chain joins TRBV5-1 and TRBJ2-1; tentative D call: TRBD2 (5 bases). Trimming pared 1 base from V and 0 bases from J, leaving 8 bases between. Germline CDR1 SGHRS, CDR2 YFSETQ. CDR3 size: 15 residues.

Ten or more counts support this clonotype. CDR3 bases: TGCAGTGCTAGAGACGCCAAGGCAAATTGGGGAGGGAGAACCCAGTACTTC. This gives the protein CSARDAKANWGGRTQYF. The chain joins TRBV20-1 to TRBJ2-5; 7 bases are shared with TRBD2. CDR1 and CDR2 from the germline V gene are DFQATT and SNEGSKA (reference sequence). There are 17 residues in the CDR3. V was clipped by 0 bases and J by 8 bases; unmatched bases: 18.

The chain joins TRBV3-1 to TRBJ2-3, with 7 positions matching TRBD2. The V segment lost 1 base and the J segment 2 bases; nucleotides outside the gene matches: 6. CDR3 length: 16 amino acids. Germline assignment: CDR1 LGHDT and CDR2 YNNKEL (reference sequence). DNA of the CDR3: TGTGCCAGCAGCCAAGGTCGGGGGGTTAACACAGATACGCAGTATTTT. It yields the protein CASSQGRGVNTDTQYF.

There are a few counts of this clonotype. The chain is built from TRBV30 and TRBJ2-1; TRBD2 agrees at 13 bases. CDR3 length: 15 residues. After removal of 0 bases from V and 7 bases from J, the junction contained 3 bases not matched to a gene. Germline V gives CDR1 GTSNPN, CDR2 SVGIG (reference sequence). CDR3 nucleotides: TGTGCCTGGAGTGTACTAGCGGGAGGGCGGAATGAGCAGTTCTTC. As protein: CAWSVLAGGRNEQFF.

Only a few counts were recorded for this clonotype. This chain links TRBV2 with TRBJ2-7, with D unclear. V gave up 2 bases and J gave up 6 bases, with 11 bases separating them. This CDR3 has 13 amino acids. CDR1 is SNHLY, CDR2 FYNNEI, per germline. The CDR3 loop reads CASSESLTLEQYF. The CDR3 DNA reads as TGTGCCAGCAGTGAATCGTTAACCCTCGAGCAGTACTTC.

This clonotype was recorded only once. DNA for the CDR3: TGTGCCAGCAGTGAGCAGGGATTTAAAGCTAATGAAAAACTGTTTTTT. It specifies CASSEQGFKANEKLFF. The chain links TRBV5-6 to TRBJ1-4; TRBD1 might be the D (5 bases). CDR1 and CDR2 (germline): SGHDT, YYEEEE. The CDR3 is 16 amino acids. Trimming removed 5 bases at V and 3 bases at J, with 17 bases between.

This clonotype is judged medium-sized. The CDR3 nucleotides are TGTGCCAGCAGCTTGGAAGGGACTAGCGGTAATGAGCAGTTCTTC. This gives the protein CASSLEGTSGNEQFF. The chain employs TRBV5-4 and TRBJ2-1, with 11 bases that match TRBD2. V lost 0 bases, J lost 7 bases, and 3 bases stayed unmatched. From germline, CDR1 is SGHNT and CDR2 YYREEE (reference sequence). This CDR3 has 15 residues.

The CDR3 DNA follows: TGCGCCAGCAGCTTGGAGGCTAGCGGGTACCATGAGCAGTTCTTC. Amino acid sequence: CASSLEASGYHEQFF. The chain combines TRBV5-1 with TRBJ2-1; 8 nucleotides align to TRBD2. The CDR3 runs 15 residues. V was clipped by 0 bases and J by 8 bases; unmatched bases: 7. The germline CDR1 and CDR2 sequences are SGHRS and YFSETQ. The whole variable domain, remainder taken from reference TRBV5-1 and TRBJ2-1, is KAGVTQTPRYLIKTRGQQVTLSCSPISGHRSVSWYQQTPGQGLQFLFEYFSETQRNKGNFPGRFSGRQFSNSRSEMNVSTLELGDSALYLCASSLEASGYHEQFFGPGTRLTVL.

The J gene is TRBJ2-7, the V gene TRBV19; D perhaps matches TRBD2 (6 bases). The CDR3 has 16 residues. Trimming pared 6 bases from V and 0 bases from J, leaving 18 bases between. Germline CDR1 LNHDA, CDR2 SQIVND (reference sequence). Here the CDR3 DNA reads TGTGCCAGTAGCCGTCTTGGCGCGGGAAGCTCCTACGAGCAGTACTTC. Translated: CASSRLGAGSSYEQYF.

This chain joins TRBV2 and TRBJ2-3; perhaps D is TRBD1 or TRBD2 (5 bases each). Trimming left V 8 bases short and J 0 bases short, with 18 bases between. The CDR3 runs 16 residues. In germline, CDR1 is SNHLY, CDR2 FYNNEI. This chain's CDR3 is CASFGAVRDSTDTQYF. The CDR3 DNA reads TGTGCCAGCTTCGGGGCTGTGAGAGATAGCACAGATACGCAGTATTTT. The full variable domain, completed using reference TRBV2 and TRBJ2-3, is EPEVTQTPSHQVTQMGQEVILRCVPISNHLYFYWYRQILGQKVEFLVSFYNNEISEKSEIFDDQFSVERPDGSNFTLKIRSTKLEDSAMYFCASFGAVRDSTDTQYFGPGTRLTVL.

The chain uses TRBV7-2 and TRBJ1-2; D is undetermined. CDR1 and CDR2 (germline): SGHTA, FQGNSA. V was shortened by 1 base and J by 3 bases, with 12 bases between the two germline ends. This CDR3 is 15 amino acids long. CDR3 in DNA: TGTGCCAGCAGCTTAGGATCGGAACCGTACTATGGCTACACCTTC. It encodes CASSLGSEPYYGYTF.